This T cell receptor beta chain comes out of a study of shared clonotypes between healthy human individuals. The study enrolled healthy HIV-negative adults without recent acute infections or vaccinations as donors. The V end was cut by 5 bases, the J end by 9 bases, with 14 bases between. Germline CDR1 and CDR2: LNHDA and SQIVND (reference sequence). The CDR3 loop spans 13 amino acids. In the case of this clone: Its antigen is currently unknown.

The assay was immunoSEQ multiplex PCR, and TCRdb's table has in-frame clones only and misses some. The sample records 2.3 million or so clones, approximately 93% being singletons. General study points: Having only a few donors restricted how much genetic and exposure-history diversity was captured.

The specimen was naive CD4+ T cells from PBMCs. The subset: CD45RA+ positively selected. This chain connects TRBV19 to TRBJ1-5, with TRBD1 as a possible D gene (5 bases). The sequence was collected from a man between 18 and 35 years old in good health. Some clones in this sample may be carry-over from other donors' samples. The chain's CDR3 is CASSEDGDRPQHF. In DNA, the CDR3 is TGTGCCAGTAGTGAAGACGGGGACCGGCCCCAGCATTTT. The full variable domain, with the rest looked up from reference TRBV19 and TRBJ1-5, is DGGITQSPKYLFRKEGQNVTLSCEQNLNHDAMYWYRQDPGQGLRLIYYSQIVNDFQKGDIAEGYSVSREKKESFPLTVTSAQKNPTAFYLCASSEDGDRPQHFGDGTRLSIL.